This TCR beta chain originates from a study of shared clonotypes between healthy human individuals (dated by TCRdb to 2020 to 2022). In terms of the full investigation: The cohort comprised a couple of women and a few men aged 18 to 49 years. To estimate repertoire size and how much clonotypes are shared between individuals, the study performed deep sequencing of blood TCR repertoires from roughly five healthy adults. For each donor, CD4 naive and CD4 memory were each given three plates, CD8 naive was given two plates, and CD8 memory was given one plate. Between about 0.85 and 9.5 billion PBMCs per donor were obtained by leukapheresis. To increase sequencing depth and limit assay-specific biases, different laboratories used diverse techniques to prepare libraries and sequence TCR repertoires. What the work shows at the level of the full study, not this receptor alone: Incomplete sequencing was indicated by rarefaction of sorted-subset datasets, despite the large sequencing depth. Higher generation probabilities were observed for clonotypes shared by all four sorted-subset donors than for non-shared clonotypes. Across several donors, about 5.2% of naive CD4, approximately 3.6% of naive CD8, 2% to 2.5% of memory CD4, and over 0.35% of memory CD8 clonotypes were shared. Because the study included only a small number of donors, the genetic and exposure-history diversity represented was limited. Pairwise subsampling led to the expectation that sequencing depth would affect the degree of clonotype sharing among donors. Only blood was sampled, and tissue TCR repertoires likely differ from those in blood. Naive subsets generally had larger estimated clonotype richness than memory subsets did.

Using the deep immunoSEQ assay, TCR CDR3 regions were amplified from genomic DNA by multiplex PCR. Extracted genomic DNA from each cell subset was spread evenly across all wells of several immunoSEQ 96-well plates, with each plate serving as a replicate. For sorted subsets, around 200 ng genomic DNA, equal to 30,000 or so T cell genomes, was loaded into each replicate PCR. Purified libraries were quantified with a Qubit 3.0 fluorometer, sized on a Bioanalyzer 2100, and re-quantified with the KAPA Library Quantification kit. Each immunoSEQ 96-well plate was sequenced on its own single-read 150-cycle Illumina NextSeq 550 flow cell. On the authors' methods: Because only junctional sequences without quality scores were contained in the immunoSEQ output, filtering matching that applied to full-length reads could not be performed. To assign V/J genes and CDR3, sequences were annotated against IMGT germline references using PyIR, a Python wrapper for IgBLAST v1.9. Any read was removed if the V/J assignment was weak (E-value above 1e-6), the CDR3 was missing, or the read contained stop codons, out-of-frame junctions, or ambiguous translated residues. V3J clonotypes were defined as sequences sharing an identical inferred V gene, J gene, and CDR3 amino acid sequence. The percentage overlap between two repertoires was calculated by dividing the number of shared unique clonotypes by the size of the smaller repertoire. Richness of each repertoire was evaluated using RTK rarefaction, the Chao1 estimator, and Recon v2.1 estimates of unobserved clonotypes. Generation probabilities for all TCRbeta clonotypes obtained by the gDNA method from four donors were computed using OLGA. TCRdb provides this immuneACCESS table in a form limited to in-frame rearrangements. Some clones are lacking; in checked studies, under half of them reflect an unresolved V gene, and why the rest are absent is not known. V and J calls and clone size come straight from that table; D and trimming were deduced from the DNA. The sample profile shows some 2,100,000 clones; approximately 94% of them were found once. 1.5% to 2% of the sample comes from the top ten.

Comment on this clone: Its cognate antigen has yet to be identified. Per-base quality was not reported, and no clone a single base away is much larger than it.

CD8 naive samples were CD45RO-negative cells positively selected for CCR7, giving a CD45RA+CCR7+ population that excluded TemRA cells. The donors were healthy, HIV-negative adults with no recently reported acute infections or vaccinations. Every donor was a Caucasian adult living in Nashville, Tennessee, USA. After blood collection by leukapheresis, PBMCs were isolated using Ficoll-Histopaque density gradient centrifugation and then cryopreserved in the vapor phase of liquid nitrogen. Analytical flow cytometry was used to check the purity and quantity of each magnetically sorted T cell population. Each sorted fraction had its genomic DNA isolated and then quantified by UV absorbance on a Nanodrop 2000c. The sequence was obtained from a man aged 18 to 29 in good health. Some clones in this sample may be carry-over from other donors' samples. Sequencing was performed on naive CD8+ T cells from PBMCs. The meaning of the sample's cell subset or site label: CD45RA+CCR7+.

CDR3 loop: CAERTGSSGANVLTF. Here is the DNA: TGTGCCGAAAGGACAGGCAGCTCTGGGGCCAACGTCCTGACTTTC. The chain is encoded by TRBV2 joined to TRBJ2-6; TRBD1 agrees with 7 junctional bases. Trimming accounts for 11 bases at V and 0 bases at J, while the number of junction bases matched to no gene is 7. CDR1 and CDR2 were assigned from the germline V gene as SNHLY and FYNNEI. Inclusive of the bounding cysteine and phenylalanine, the CDR3 is 15 residues long. Solely the CDR3 DNA is kept, with 45 bases framed from the first base. Where the CDR3 stops, the reference TRBV2 and TRBJ2-6 genes take over; the full variable domain is EPEVTQTPSHQVTQMGQEVILRCVPISNHLYFYWYRQILGQKVEFLVSFYNNEISEKSEIFDDQFSVERPDGSNFTLKIRSTKLEDSAMYFCAERTGSSGANVLTFGAGSRLTVL.